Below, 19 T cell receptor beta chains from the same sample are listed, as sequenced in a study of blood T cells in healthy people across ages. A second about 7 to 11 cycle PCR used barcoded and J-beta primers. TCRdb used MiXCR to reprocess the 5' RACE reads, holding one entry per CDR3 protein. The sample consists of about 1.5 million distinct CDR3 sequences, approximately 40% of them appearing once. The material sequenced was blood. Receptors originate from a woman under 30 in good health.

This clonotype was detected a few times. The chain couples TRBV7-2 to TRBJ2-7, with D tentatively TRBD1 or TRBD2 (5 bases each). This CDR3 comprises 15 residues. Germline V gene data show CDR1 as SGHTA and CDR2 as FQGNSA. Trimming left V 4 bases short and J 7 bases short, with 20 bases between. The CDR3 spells CASSSGPTRAGEQYF. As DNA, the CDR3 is TGTGCCAGCAGCTCGGGACCCACTAGGGCAGGGGAGCAGTACTTC.

The CDR3 reads CASSQVGQRKNNEQFF. The CDR3 DNA sequence: TGTGCCAGCAGCCAAGTGGGACAGAGAAAGAACAATGAGCAGTTCTTC. The chain uses TRBV14 and TRBJ2-1; TRBD1 aligns across 7 bases. V trimming: 1 base; J trimming: 5 bases; junction bases outside the gene matches: 8. The germline CDR1 and CDR2 sequences are SGHDN and FVKESK. The CDR3 spans 16 residues.

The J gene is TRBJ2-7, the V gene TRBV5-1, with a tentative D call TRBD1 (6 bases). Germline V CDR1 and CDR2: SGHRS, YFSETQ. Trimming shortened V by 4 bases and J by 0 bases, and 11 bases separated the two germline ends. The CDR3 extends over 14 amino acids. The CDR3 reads CASSRQDLSYEQYF. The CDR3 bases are TGCGCCAGCAGCCGACAGGACCTCTCCTACGAGCAGTACTTC.

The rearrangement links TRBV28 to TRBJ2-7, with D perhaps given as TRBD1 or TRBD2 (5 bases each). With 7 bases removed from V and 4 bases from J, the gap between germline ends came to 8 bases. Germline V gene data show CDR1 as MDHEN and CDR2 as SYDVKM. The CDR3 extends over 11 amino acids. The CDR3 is CASKRGYEQYF. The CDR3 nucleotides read TGTGCCAGCAAGAGGGGATACGAGCAGTACTTC.

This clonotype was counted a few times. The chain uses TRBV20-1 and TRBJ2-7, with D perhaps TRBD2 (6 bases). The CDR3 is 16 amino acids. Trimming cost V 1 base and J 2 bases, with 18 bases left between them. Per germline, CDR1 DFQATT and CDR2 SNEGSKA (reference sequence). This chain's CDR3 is CSARGVGLAKTYEQYF. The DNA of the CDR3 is TGCAGTGCTAGAGGGGTTGGGCTAGCGAAAACCTACGAGCAGTACTTC.

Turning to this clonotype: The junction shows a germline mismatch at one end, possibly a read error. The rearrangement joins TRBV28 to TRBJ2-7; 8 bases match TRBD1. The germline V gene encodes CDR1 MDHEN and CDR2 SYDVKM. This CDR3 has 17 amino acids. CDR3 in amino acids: CASNLSGTGYRSYEQYF. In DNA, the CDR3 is TGTGCCAGCAATTTATCCGGGACAGGATACCGCTCCTACGAGCAGTACTTC.

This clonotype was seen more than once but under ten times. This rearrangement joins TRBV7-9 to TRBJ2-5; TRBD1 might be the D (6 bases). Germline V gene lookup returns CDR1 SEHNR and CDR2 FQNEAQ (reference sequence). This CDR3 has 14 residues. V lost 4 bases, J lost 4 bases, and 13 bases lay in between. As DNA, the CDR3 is TGTGCCAGCAGCTCCTTTGGGGGCGGAGAGACCCAGTACTTC. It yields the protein CASSSFGGGETQYF.

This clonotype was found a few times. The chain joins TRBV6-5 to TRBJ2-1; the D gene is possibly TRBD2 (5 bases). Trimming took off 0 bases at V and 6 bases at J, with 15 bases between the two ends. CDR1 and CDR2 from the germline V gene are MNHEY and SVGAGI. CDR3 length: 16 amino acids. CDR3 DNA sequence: TGTGCCAGCAGTTACTCCTACGGTCTAGCAAGCAATGAGCAGTTCTTC. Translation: CASSYSYGLASNEQFF.

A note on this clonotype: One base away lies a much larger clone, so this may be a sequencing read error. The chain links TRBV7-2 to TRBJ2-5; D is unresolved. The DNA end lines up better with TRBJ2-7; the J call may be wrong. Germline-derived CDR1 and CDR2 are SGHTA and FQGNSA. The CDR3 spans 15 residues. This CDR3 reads CAGSSRVSGAYEQYF. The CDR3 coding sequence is TGTGCCGGCAGCTCTAGGGTGAGTGGAGCCTACGAGCAGTACTTC.

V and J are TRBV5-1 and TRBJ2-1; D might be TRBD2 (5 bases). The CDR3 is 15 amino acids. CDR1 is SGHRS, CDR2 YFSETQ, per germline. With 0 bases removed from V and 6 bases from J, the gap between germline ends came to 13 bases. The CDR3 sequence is CASSLEGALGNEQFF. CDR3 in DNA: TGCGCCAGCAGCTTGGAGGGAGCCCTGGGCAATGAGCAGTTCTTC.

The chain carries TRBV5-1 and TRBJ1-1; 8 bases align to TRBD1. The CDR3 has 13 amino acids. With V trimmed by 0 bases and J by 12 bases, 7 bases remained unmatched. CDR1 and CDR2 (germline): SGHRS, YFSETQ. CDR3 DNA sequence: TGCGCCAGCAGCTTGGATCAATACAGGGGGACTTTCTTT. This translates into CASSLDQYRGTFF.

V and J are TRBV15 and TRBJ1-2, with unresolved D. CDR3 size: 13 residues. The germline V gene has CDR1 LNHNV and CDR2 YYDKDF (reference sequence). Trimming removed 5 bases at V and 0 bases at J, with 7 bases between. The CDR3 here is CATSSGSNYGYTF. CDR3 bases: TGTGCCACCAGCTCCGGGTCTAACTATGGCTACACCTTC.

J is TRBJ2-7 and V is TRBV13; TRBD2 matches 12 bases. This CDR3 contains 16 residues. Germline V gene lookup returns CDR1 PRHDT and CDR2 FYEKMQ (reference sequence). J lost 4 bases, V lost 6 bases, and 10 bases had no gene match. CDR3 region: CASSSRTSGEFYEQYF. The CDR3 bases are TGTGCCAGCAGTTCCCGGACTAGCGGGGAATTTTACGAGCAGTACTTC.

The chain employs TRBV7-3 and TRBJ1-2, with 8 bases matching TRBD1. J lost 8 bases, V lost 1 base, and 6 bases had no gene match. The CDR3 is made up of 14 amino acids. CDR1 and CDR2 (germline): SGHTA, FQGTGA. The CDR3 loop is CASSLNQGAEGYTF. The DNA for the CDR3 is TGTGCCAGCAGCTTAAACCAGGGGGCGGAGGGCTACACCTTC.

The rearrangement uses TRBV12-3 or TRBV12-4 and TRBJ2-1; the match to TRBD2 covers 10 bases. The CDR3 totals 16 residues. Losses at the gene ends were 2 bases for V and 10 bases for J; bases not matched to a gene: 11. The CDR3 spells CASSLSAGSGGREQFF. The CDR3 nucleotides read TGTGCCAGCAGTTTAAGTGCAGGTAGCGGGGGGAGGGAGCAGTTCTTC.

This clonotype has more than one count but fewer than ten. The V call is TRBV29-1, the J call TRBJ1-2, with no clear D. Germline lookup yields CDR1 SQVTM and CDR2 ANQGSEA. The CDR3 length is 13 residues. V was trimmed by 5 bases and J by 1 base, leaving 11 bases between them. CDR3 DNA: TGCAGCGTTTACCAGACAAATAACTATGGCTACACCTTC. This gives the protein CSVYQTNNYGYTF.

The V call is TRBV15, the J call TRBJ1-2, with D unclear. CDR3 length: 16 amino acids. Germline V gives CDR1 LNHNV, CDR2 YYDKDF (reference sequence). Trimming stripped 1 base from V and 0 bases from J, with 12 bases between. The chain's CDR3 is CATSRGPGGTNYGYTF. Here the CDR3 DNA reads TGTGCCACCAGCAGAGGTCCTGGAGGGACTAACTATGGCTACACCTTC. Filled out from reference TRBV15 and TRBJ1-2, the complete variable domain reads DAMVIQNPRYQVTQFGKPVTLSCSQTLNHNVMYWYQQKSSQAPKLLFHYYDKDFNNEADTPDNFQSRRPNTSFCFLDIRSPGLGDTAMYLCATSRGPGGTNYGYTFGSGTRLTVV.

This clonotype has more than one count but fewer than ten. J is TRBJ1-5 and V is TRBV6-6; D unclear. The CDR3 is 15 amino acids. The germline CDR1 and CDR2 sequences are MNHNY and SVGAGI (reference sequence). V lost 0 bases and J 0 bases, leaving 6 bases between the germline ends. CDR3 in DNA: TGTGCCAGCAGTTACTCCGGAAATAGCAATCAGCCCCAGCATTTT. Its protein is CASSYSGNSNQPQHF.

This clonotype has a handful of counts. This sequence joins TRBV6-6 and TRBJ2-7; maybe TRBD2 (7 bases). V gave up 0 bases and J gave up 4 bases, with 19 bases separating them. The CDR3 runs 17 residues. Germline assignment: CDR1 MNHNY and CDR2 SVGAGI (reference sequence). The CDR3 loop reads CASSYSGGQARGYEQYF. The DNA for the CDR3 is TGTGCCAGCAGTTACTCGGGGGGGCAAGCTAGGGGTTACGAGCAGTACTTC.